A single sample gave rise to the 30 T cell receptor beta chains below, sequenced in a study of blood T cell repertoires in COVID-19. Assay used: immunoSEQ multiplex PCR; TCRdb lists only in-frame clones, some missing. The sample consists of more than 300,000 clones, about 89% of them appearing once. The sequenced sample was PBMCs or T cells enriched from blood (not recorded which). These receptors all stem from a man aged 40-55 years in a cohort exposed to, infected with or recovered from COVID-19 (not recorded which).

The V and J genes are TRBV18 and TRBJ1-2, with unresolved D. Germline values: CDR1 KGHSH, CDR2 LQKENI. Trimming took 2 bases from V and 3 from J, leaving 10 bases between them. CDR3 length: 14 amino acids. The CDR3 DNA is TGTGCCAGCTCACCAGGGGAGAGTCACTATGGCTACACCTTC. Translation: CASSPGESHYGYTF.

The chain couples TRBV6-4 to TRBJ2-1, with 10 bases identical to TRBD2. Germline V gene lookup returns CDR1 MRHNA and CDR2 SNTAGT. The CDR3 sequence is 14 residues long. V lost 3 bases, J lost 6 bases, and 2 bases stayed unmatched. CDR3 sequence reads: CASSELAGINEQFF. CDR3 DNA sequence: TGTGCCAGCAGTGAACTAGCGGGAATCAATGAGCAGTTCTTC.

This clone was picked up a small number of times. The rearrangement joins TRBV2 to TRBJ1-2; 8 nucleotides agree with TRBD1. V shed 2 bases, J shed 8 bases, and the junction held 10 bases outside the gene matches. Germline CDR1 and CDR2: SNHLY and FYNNEI. The CDR3 contains 15 residues. The CDR3 protein is CASSEQGAIRVGYTF. CDR3 DNA: TGTGCCAGCAGTGAACAGGGGGCGATTCGCGTCGGCTACACCTTC.

The rearrangement uses TRBV6-6 and TRBJ2-5; tentatively, D is TRBD2 (6 bases). The ends were cut back, 4 bases at V and 1 base at J, with 10 bases in the middle. CDR1 is MNHNY and CDR2 is SVGAGI in the germline V gene (reference sequence). CDR3 size: 14 residues. The CDR3 protein is CASSFEAGQETQYF. The CDR3 nucleotides are TGTGCCAGCAGTTTCGAAGCGGGCCAAGAGACCCAGTACTTC.

This clone was detected a few times. J is TRBJ2-3 and V is TRBV5-1, with TRBD2 identical over 7 bases. Germline-derived CDR1 and CDR2 are SGHRS and YFSETQ. J gave up 1 base and V 0 bases, and 8 bases lay outside the gene matches. The CDR3 spans 17 residues. The CDR3 DNA follows: TGCGCCAGCAGCTTGGAAATGGGCGGGGGACGCACAGATACGCAGTATTTT. It codes for CASSLEMGGGRTDTQYF.

The genes are TRBV6-2 or TRBV6-3 and TRBJ1-5, with a weak D call TRBD1 (5 bases). The ends were cut back, 8 bases at V and 3 bases at J, with 14 bases in the middle. Germline CDR1 MNHEY, CDR2 SVGEGT. The CDR3 has 14 residues. The CDR3 bases are TGTGCCAGCTGCCGGGGAGGGACCAATCAGCCCCAGCATTTT. This translates into CASCRGGTNQPQHF.

V usage is TRBV7-9 and J usage is TRBJ2-7, with a possible D match to TRBD1 (5 bases). Germline lookup yields CDR1 SEHNR and CDR2 FQNEAQ (reference sequence). This CDR3 has 13 amino acids. Trimming cost V 2 bases and J 2 bases, with 7 bases left between them. The CDR3 DNA is TGTGCCAGCAGCTTATCACAGGCCTACGAGCAGTACTTC. This codes for CASSLSQAYEQYF.

The chain links TRBV29-1 to TRBJ2-5; D remains ambiguous. The CDR3 contains 14 residues. V gave up 3 bases and J gave up 2 bases, with 13 bases separating them. CDR1 is SQVTM and CDR2 is ANQGSEA in the germline V gene. CDR3 residues: CSVDVQASQETQYF. As DNA, the CDR3 is TGCAGCGTTGATGTTCAGGCCTCTCAAGAGACCCAGTACTTC.

The chain recombines TRBV18 with TRBJ2-7; 7 nucleotides align to TRBD2. CDR3 size: 14 residues. V trimming: 3 bases; J trimming: 5 bases; junction bases outside the gene matches: 7. Germline V gene lookup returns CDR1 KGHSH and CDR2 LQKENI. The DNA for the CDR3 is TGTGCCAGCTCACCCGGGAGGAAATTGAACGAGCAGTACTTC. This codes for CASSPGRKLNEQYF.

The CDR3 here is CASSLIGRANTGELFF. The CDR3 DNA reads as TGTGCCAGCAGCTTAATCGGCAGGGCGAACACCGGGGAGCTGTTTTTT. V usage is TRBV7-3 and J usage is TRBJ2-2; possibly TRBD1 for D (5 bases). The length of the CDR3 is 16 residues. Looked up from germline, CDR1 is SGHTA and CDR2 is FQGTGA. V lost 1 base and J 0 bases, leaving 9 bases between the germline ends.

The J gene is TRBJ1-1, the V gene TRBV2, with D unresolved. CDR1 and CDR2 from the germline V gene are SNHLY and FYNNEI. The CDR3 runs 13 residues. V was trimmed by 4 bases and J by 5 bases, leaving 11 bases between them. The chain's CDR3 is CASSVRGPTEAFF. In nucleotides, the CDR3 is TGTGCCAGCAGTGTAAGAGGGCCTACTGAAGCTTTCTTT.

V and J are TRBV6-5 and TRBJ1-2, with a tentative D call TRBD1 (6 bases). Germline CDR1 is MNHEY and CDR2 is SVGAGI. This CDR3 has 14 residues. Trimming removed 6 bases at V and 0 bases at J, with 11 bases between. The CDR3 DNA follows: TGTGCCAGCAGCCGCGACAGGTCTAACTATGGCTACACCTTC. Its protein is CASSRDRSNYGYTF.

This clone has a handful of counts. This chain joins TRBV24-1 and TRBJ2-1; the match to TRBD2 covers 10 bases. Germline V lookup: CDR1 KGHDR, CDR2 SFDVKD. Germline trimming cut 5 bases from V and 8 bases from J; bases unmatched to any gene: 5. This CDR3 has 14 residues. The DNA of the CDR3 is TGTGCCACCAGTGGGACTAGCGGCCTCCATGAGCAGTTCTTC. This encodes CATSGTSGLHEQFF.

The gene calls are TRBV27 and TRBJ1-1, with D tentatively TRBD1 (6 bases). CDR1 is MNHEY and CDR2 is SMNVEV in the germline V gene (reference sequence). V dropped 5 bases and J dropped 2 bases, with 18 bases sitting between them. The CDR3 spans 16 residues. CDR3: CASSATKPRGNTEAFF. The CDR3 coding sequence is TGTGCCAGCAGTGCGACCAAACCCAGGGGCAACACTGAAGCTTTCTTT.

The V call is TRBV29-1, the J call TRBJ2-7; D not resolved. V lost 4 bases to trimming and J lost 3 bases, with 10 bases between them. CDR3 length: 12 residues. CDR1 and CDR2 from the germline V gene are SQVTM and ANQGSEA. Written as DNA, the CDR3 is TGCAGCGTTGCCTATGTCGGCTACGAGCAGTACTTC. This gives the protein CSVAYVGYEQYF.

This chain joins TRBV5-1 and TRBJ2-2, with D tentatively TRBD1 (5 bases). Germline lookup yields CDR1 SGHRS and CDR2 YFSETQ. V lost 0 bases to trimming and J lost 6 bases, with 9 bases between them. The CDR3 runs 14 residues. The CDR3 reads CASSLVVGPGELFF. The CDR3 DNA follows: TGCGCCAGCAGCTTGGTAGTGGGGCCCGGGGAGCTGTTTTTT.

The genes are TRBV7-9 and TRBJ2-2; weak D call: TRBD2 (5 bases). CDR1 is SEHNR and CDR2 is FQNEAQ in the germline V gene (reference sequence). The CDR3 sequence is 19 residues long. V lost 8 bases to trimming and J lost 4 bases, with 29 bases between them. Written as DNA, the CDR3 is TGTGCCAGCGCCTACCAGAGAGGGAGAGCGGCTCCGGGCACCGGGGAGCTGTTTTTT. It encodes CASAYQRGRAAPGTGELFF.

The count of this clone is one. V and J are TRBV19 and TRBJ1-5; the D is unclear. Germline CDR1 reads LNHDA; CDR2 reads SQIVND (reference sequence). The CDR3 loop spans 15 amino acids. Trimming stripped 0 bases from V and 4 bases from J, with 10 bases between. CDR3 sequence: CASSIDAGGNQPQHF. CDR3 DNA: TGTGCCAGTAGTATAGATGCGGGAGGGAATCAGCCCCAGCATTTT.

The chain recombines TRBV12-5 with TRBJ2-1, with D possibly being TRBD2 (6 bases). There are 15 residues in the CDR3. The V end lost 6 bases, the J end lost 6 bases, and 18 bases lay between the germline ends. Germline values: CDR1 LGHNT, CDR2 FRNRAP. The CDR3 DNA reads TGTGCTAGTGGACTCAGCGGGTTAAGGGGCAATGAGCAGTTCTTC. Residues: CASGLSGLRGNEQFF.

V and J are TRBV19 and TRBJ2-7, with TRBD1 identical over 9 bases. J gave up 2 bases and V 3 bases, and 2 bases lay outside the gene matches. Per germline, CDR1 LNHDA and CDR2 SQIVND (reference sequence). The length of the CDR3 is 14 residues. As DNA, the CDR3 is TGTGCCAGTAGTATGACAGGGGGAACCTACGAGCAGTACTTC. This gives the protein CASSMTGGTYEQYF. Full variable domain (missing parts from reference TRBV19 and TRBJ2-7): DGGITQSPKYLFRKEGQNVTLSCEQNLNHDAMYWYRQDPGQGLRLIYYSQIVNDFQKGDIAEGYSVSREKKESFPLTVTSAQKNPTAFYLCASSMTGGTYEQYFGPGTRLTVT.

The chain is built from TRBV7-3 and TRBJ2-3; no firm D call. Germline V CDR1 and CDR2: SGHTA, FQGTGA. The CDR3 totals 13 residues. V was cut by 5 bases and J by 1 base, with 7 bases left in between. The CDR3 sequence is CASSPRGTDTQYF. For the CDR3, the DNA is TGTGCCAGCAGCCCCCGTGGCACAGATACGCAGTATTTT.

This clone came up once. The junction departs from germline at one end; a sequencing error may be responsible. V is TRBV29-1 and J is TRBJ2-5; 11 nucleotides agree with TRBD2. Looked up from germline, CDR1 is SQVTM and CDR2 is ANQGSEA. CDR3 length equals 13 residues. In nucleotides, the CDR3 is TGTTCGACTAGCGGGATAGGTGGAGAGACCCAGTACTTC. It translates to CSTSGIGGETQYF.

The gene calls are TRBV18 and TRBJ1-5; TRBD1 might be the D (6 bases). Germline CDR1 is KGHSH and CDR2 is LQKENI. The V gene lost 3 bases and the J gene lost 7 bases, with 13 bases spanning the gap. The CDR3 is made up of 14 amino acids. The CDR3 loop reads CASSPGQGLQPQHF. The CDR3 DNA sequence: TGTGCCAGCTCACCTGGGCAGGGGTTACAGCCCCAGCATTTT.

The V and J genes are TRBV10-1 and TRBJ1-1; 9 nucleotides agree with TRBD1. This CDR3 comprises 17 residues. Germline values: CDR1 WNHNN, CDR2 SYGVQD (reference sequence). The trim removed 0 bases at V and 3 bases at J, leaving 8 bases unmatched. The CDR3 region is CASSESPTGGVDTEAFF. The CDR3 DNA sequence: TGCGCCAGCAGTGAGTCTCCGACAGGGGGGGTAGACACTGAAGCTTTCTTT.

V and J are TRBV7-8 and TRBJ2-3, with 7 bases fitting TRBD2. From germline, CDR1 is SGHVS and CDR2 FQNEAQ. This CDR3 is built from 14 residues. The trim removed 11 bases at V and 3 bases at J, leaving 11 bases unmatched. This chain's CDR3 is CAVVSWEGTDTQYF. DNA for the CDR3: TGTGCCGTCGTAAGTTGGGAGGGAACAGATACGCAGTATTTT.

The chain joins TRBV15 to TRBJ2-7; 8 nucleotides agree with TRBD1. V lost 5 bases and J lost 2; bases outside the gene matches: 8. CDR1 is LNHNV and CDR2 is YYDKDF in the germline V gene (reference sequence). CDR3 length: 15 residues. The CDR3, as DNA: TGTGCCACCAGCCTAGCCCAGGGGGCTACCTACGAGCAGTACTTC. Translated: CATSLAQGATYEQYF.

The V gene is TRBV27, the J gene TRBJ2-1, with D hard to call. This CDR3 spans 13 amino acids. V lost 2 bases and J 3 bases, leaving 5 bases between the germline ends. The germline CDR1 and CDR2 sequences are MNHEY and SMNVEV (reference sequence). The CDR3 reads CASSLRVYNEQFF. For the CDR3, the DNA is TGTGCCAGCAGTTTACGCGTCTACAATGAGCAGTTCTTC.

The chain uses TRBV25-1 and TRBJ2-1; 11 positions match TRBD2. Germline loops: CDR1 MGHDK, CDR2 SYGVNS. J lost 2 bases, V lost 7 bases, and 13 bases had no gene match. This CDR3 comprises 18 residues. In DNA, the CDR3 is TGTGCCAGCAAATCGACAGCCGGGACTAGCGGTACCTACAATGAGCAGTTCTTC. It translates to CASKSTAGTSGTYNEQFF.

CDR3 residues: CASSLDYGVPFF. The CDR3 coding sequence is TGTGCCAGCAGCTTAGATTACGGGGTGCCGTTCTTC. The genes are TRBV11-2 and TRBJ2-1; the D gene is possibly TRBD2 (5 bases). Trimming stripped 0 bases from V and 15 bases from J, with 12 bases between. Germline V gives CDR1 SGHAT, CDR2 FQNNGV. CDR3 length: 12 residues.

In DNA form, the CDR3 reads TGTGCCATCAGTGATTCCGGGACACAAGAGACCCAGTACTTC. Its translation is CAISDSGTQETQYF. The chain recombines TRBV10-3 with TRBJ2-5; weak D call: TRBD1 (6 bases). The CDR3 loop spans 14 amino acids. The V gene's germline CDR1 is ENHRY and CDR2 SYGVKD. Trimming took off 3 bases at V and 2 bases at J, with 10 bases between the two ends.